This paragraph reports one T cell receptor beta chain. No antigen is known for it. The sample belongs to a study of T cells expressing NK-cell markers. Findings of the study overall: The leading position in the CD3+CD56-NKG2C+ fraction of several donors also went to these clonotypes.

TCR beta cDNA was generated via 5'RACE template switching incorporating UMIs. Using the 5' RACE reads, TCRdb records one entry per CDR3 protein without DNA. The sample holds about 460,000 distinct CDR3 sequences. The sample consisted of blood T cells: a sorted CD56 or NKG2C T cell subset, CD4+ or CD8+ T cells, or bulk PBMC T cells (not recorded which). The sequence was obtained from a woman between 45 and 65 years old in good health.

CDR3: CASSYRREHYEQYF. The V gene is TRBV6-6, the J gene TRBJ2-7. Germline V CDR1 and CDR2: MNHNY, SVGAGI (reference sequence). CDR3 length: 14 residues.